The 27 T cell receptor beta chains below were found in one sample sequenced in a study of tumor-infiltrating lymphocytes in primary liver carcinoma. The researchers produced TCR beta cDNA from around 500 ng total RNA with a constant-region primer. Three nested multiplex PCR rounds, a slightly modified ARM-PCR method, built the TCR beta libraries. Both of the initial two PCR rounds ran for around 10 cycles and employed TRBV1-TRBV30 forward primers alongside a C-beta reverse primer. Using its own MiXCR run on the multiplex PCR reads, TCRdb lists one record per CDR3 protein. The repertoire holds 95,000 to 150,000 distinct CDR3 sequences, 64% seen once, with around 8.2% in the top ten. Scientists recovered RNA and DNA together from around 20-30 mg of unsorted bulk tissue. The sequencing input was liver tumor tissue from sampling region 3. As to subset: tumor region T3, left-lateral pole. These receptors came from a woman aged 60 to 75 with primary liver carcinoma and hepatitis B virus infection.

The chain carries TRBV6-1 and TRBJ2-1; 8 positions match TRBD1. Germline CDR1 reads MNHNS; CDR2 reads SASEGT. J gave up 12 bases and V 7 bases, and 14 bases lay outside the gene matches. CDR3 length equals 14 residues. The CDR3 spells CASNLDRVLVGQFF. The CDR3 coding sequence is TGTGCCAGCAATTTGGACAGGGTCTTGGTCGGGCAGTTCTTC.

With regard to this clonotype: The final CDR3 position lacks the conserved phenylalanine or tryptophan, pointing to a likely read error. This sequence joins TRBV7-8 and TRBJ2-2, with D possibly being TRBD1 or TRBD2 (5 bases each). The CDR3 contains 12 residues. CDR1 is SGHVS and CDR2 is FQNEAQ in the germline V gene. The CDR3 region is CASSLEVGDLFL. In nucleotides, the CDR3 is TGTGCCAGCAGCTTAGAGGTAGGGGACCTGTTTTTA.

The gene calls are TRBV28 and TRBJ2-2; tentatively, D is TRBD1 or TRBD2 (6 bases each). V lost 4 bases and J lost 8, with 17 bases in between. The germline gives CDR1 MDHEN, CDR2 SYDVKM. This CDR3 region has 15 residues. The CDR3 DNA reads TGTGCCAGCAGTTCGGGCAGGGGAGGCACAGGGGAGCTGTTTTTT. Translating gives CASSSGRGGTGELFF.

The chain carries TRBV6-1 and TRBJ2-7; D remains unclear. The CDR3 is 15 amino acids. Trimming stripped 1 base from V and 0 bases from J, with 10 bases between. Germline CDR1 MNHNS, CDR2 SASEGT. The CDR3 is CASSEDLCSSYEQYF. CDR3 in DNA: TGTGCCAGCAGTGAAGATCTATGCTCCTCCTACGAGCAGTACTTC.

Points on this clonotype: Since a much larger clone is just one base distant, this may be a read error. The chain uses TRBV7-9 and TRBJ2-7; 8 nucleotides agree with TRBD1. The CDR3 is 12 residues long. With V trimmed by 5 bases and J by 6 bases, 3 bases remained unmatched. The germline V gene has CDR1 SEHNR and CDR2 FQNEAQ (reference sequence). CDR3 sequence (DNA): TGTGCCAGCAGCGGACAGGGATGCGAGCAGTACTTC. This codes for CASSGQGCEQYF.

At least ten counts were recorded for this clonotype. The CDR3, as DNA: TGTGCCAGCAGCTTAGATTGGGCAGGGGATAGTGAGCAGTTCTTC. This codes for CASSLDWAGDSEQFF. The gene calls are TRBV11-2 and TRBJ2-1, with a weak D call TRBD1 (6 bases). The CDR3 covers 15 residues. Trimming pared 0 bases from V and 9 bases from J, leaving 15 bases between. Germline values: CDR1 SGHAT, CDR2 FQNNGV. Full variable domain (rest looked up from reference TRBV11-2 and TRBJ2-1): EAGVAQSPRYKIIEKRQSVAFWCNPISGHATLYWYQQILGQGPKLLIQFQNNGVVDDSQLPKDRFSAERLKGVDSTLKIQPAKLEDSAVYLCASSLDWAGDSEQFFGPGTRLTVL.

A note on this clonotype: A single base separates this from a much larger clone, so it may be a read error. J is TRBJ1-2 and V is TRBV10-2; D uncertain. The CDR3 runs to 13 residues. Germline V gene lookup returns CDR1 WSHSY and CDR2 SAAADI. V lost 6 bases, J lost 4 bases, and 12 bases lay in between. The CDR3 DNA sequence: TGCGCCAGCAGGGAAGGAGGACTCTATGGCTACACCTTC. Translated: CASREGGLYGYTF.

Comment on this clonotype: The conserved final phenylalanine or tryptophan is absent from the CDR3, which likely points to a read error. This chain joins TRBV12-3 or TRBV12-4 and TRBJ2-3, with TRBD2 matching 7 bases. The CDR3 loop spans 14 amino acids. The DNA for the CDR3 is TGTGCCAGCAGTCCTATGACTAGCACAGATAGGCAGTATCTT. It yields the protein CASSPMTSTDRQYL.

The gene calls are TRBV11-2 and TRBJ1-6; D gene unclear. Trimming took 1 base from V and 10 from J, leaving 11 bases between them. The CDR3 covers 14 residues. Germline CDR1 SGHAT, CDR2 FQNNGV. Here the CDR3 DNA reads TGTGCCAGCAGCTTAGGGGCCGGTTACTCACCCCTCCACTTT. Translated, it gives CASSLGAGYSPLHF.

Many counts were recorded for this clonotype. The V call is TRBV13, the J call TRBJ1-6; no clear D gene. This CDR3 region has 14 residues. Germline CDR1 is PRHDT and CDR2 is FYEKMQ (reference sequence). V lost 5 bases to trimming and J lost 3 bases, with 8 bases between them. This CDR3 reads CASSDGYYNSPLHF. The CDR3 region has the DNA TGTGCCAGCAGCGACGGCTACTATAATTCACCCCTCCACTTT.

This clonotype was detected ten times or more. The CDR3, as DNA: TGTGCCAGCGGGGGTTCCAGCTCCTACGAGCAGTACTTC. This gives the protein CASGGSSSYEQYF. The gene calls are TRBV12-3 or TRBV12-4 and TRBJ2-7; D possibly uses TRBD1 or TRBD2 (5 bases each). The CDR3 has 13 residues. Trimming shortened V by 8 bases and J by 0 bases, and 11 bases separated the two germline ends.

This clonotype appeared once. This CDR3 is missing its conserved last phenylalanine or tryptophan, likely due to a read error. The chain carries TRBV11-3 and TRBJ2-2; D possibly corresponds to TRBD2 (6 bases). The CDR3 length is 14 residues. Germline CDR1 reads SGHNT; CDR2 reads YENEEA. Trimming cost V 3 bases and J 6 bases, with 11 bases left between them. The CDR3 DNA follows: TGTGCCAGCAGCTTGGCTAGGAGGGCCGGGGAGCTGTTTTCT. Translating it yields CASSLARRAGELFS.

Concerning this clonotype itself: A read error may account for a junction end that differs from germline. This chain links TRBV11-1 with TRBJ2-7, with a tentative D call TRBD1 (5 bases). The CDR3 spans 15 residues. Germline V gene sequence: CDR1 SGHAT, CDR2 FQDESV (reference sequence). For the CDR3, the DNA is TGTGCCACCAGCCCCACTGGAAGGGGTGCCTACGAGCAGTACTTC. Translated, it gives CATSPTGRGAYEQYF.

By proportion, this clonotype is medium-sized. The chain uses TRBV11-2 and TRBJ1-1, with 7 bases identical to TRBD1. In germline, CDR1 is SGHAT, CDR2 FQNNGV. This CDR3 spans 16 amino acids. The V segment lost 4 bases and the J segment 5 bases; nucleotides outside the gene matches: 13. The CDR3 nucleotides read TGTGCCAGCAGCTCAGGGGGGGGCGCGGGAAAAACTGAAGCTTTCTTT. This encodes CASSSGGGAGKTEAFF. The full variable domain, its missing parts supplied by reference TRBV11-2 and TRBJ1-1, is EAGVAQSPRYKIIEKRQSVAFWCNPISGHATLYWYQQILGQGPKLLIQFQNNGVVDDSQLPKDRFSAERLKGVDSTLKIQPAKLEDSAVYLCASSSGGGAGKTEAFFGQGTRLTVV.

Details on this clonotype: A clone one base away is much larger, so this may be a read error. This chain uses TRBV5-1 with TRBJ2-1, with 10 positions matching TRBD1. Per germline, CDR1 SGHRS and CDR2 YFSETQ. The CDR3 consists of 15 residues. CDR3: CASSLEGTGDNEQSF. CDR3 bases: TGCGCCAGCAGCTTGGAGGGGACAGGGGACAATGAGCAGTCCTTC. The full variable domain, its missing parts supplied by reference TRBV5-1 and TRBJ2-1, is KAGVTQTPRYLIKTRGQQVTLSCSPISGHRSVSWYQQTPGQGLQFLFEYFSETQRNKGNFPGRFSGRQFSNSRSEMNVSTLELGDSALYLCASSLEGTGDNEQSFGPGTRLTVL.

Points on this clonotype: A much larger clone lies one base from this, so it may be a read error. The chain has TRBV29-1 and TRBJ1-1; D gene ambiguous. Germline CDR1 SQVTM, CDR2 ANQGSEA. The CDR3 spans 14 residues. V lost 0 bases, J lost 5 bases, and 13 bases lay in between. The CDR3 here is CSVEESAVWTEAFF. The CDR3 DNA sequence: TGCAGCGTTGAAGAATCGGCGGTGTGGACTGAAGCTTTCTTT.

Many counts were recorded for this clonotype. The chain uses TRBV4-1 and TRBJ2-3; the match to TRBD2 covers 8 bases. Germline V gives CDR1 MGHRA, CDR2 YSYEKL. The junction had 13 bases not matched to a gene; V was cut back by 1 base and J by 4 bases. This CDR3 region has 18 residues. CDR3 nucleotides: TGCGCCAGCAGCCAAGCAACTAGCGGAGCTCCGGGCGCAGATACGCAGTATTTT. Protein: CASSQATSGAPGADTQYF.

As regards this clonotype: This may be a read error: a much more frequent sequence differs by one nucleotide. The chain links TRBV12-3 or TRBV12-4 to TRBJ2-7; weak D call: TRBD1 (5 bases). V lost 3 bases, J lost 3 bases, and 12 bases lay in between. The CDR3 spans 14 residues. CDR3 DNA: TGTGCCAGCAGTTTGTTACAGGTTGGCTACGAGCAGTACTTC. This translates into CASSLLQVGYEQYF.

A note on this clonotype: The conserved closing phenylalanine or tryptophan is absent in this CDR3, likely reflecting a read error. The rearrangement uses TRBV11-3 and TRBJ2-5; a weak D match, TRBD1 (6 bases). Germline loops: CDR1 SGHNT, CDR2 YENEEA. CDR3 length equals 13 residues. CDR3 coding DNA: TGTGCCGGCAGCCCCAGGGGCGGTGGGACCCAGTACCTC. Its translation: CAGSPRGGGTQYL.

A word on this clonotype: At one end the junction does not follow the germline gene, possibly because of a read error. This chain uses TRBV5-4 with TRBJ2-4; D unclear. The CDR3 length is 15 residues. Germline loops: CDR1 SGHNT, CDR2 YYREEE (reference sequence). The CDR3 coding sequence is TGTGCCAGCAGCCACCCGGCAAGCGACAAAAACATTCGGTACTTC. This encodes CASSHPASDKNIRYF.

Within the sample, this clonotype is medium-sized. The V call is TRBV11-2, the J call TRBJ2-1; tentative D call: TRBD1 (5 bases). The V gene lost 2 bases and the J gene lost 0 bases, with 8 bases spanning the gap. The CDR3 runs to 15 residues. CDR1 SGHAT and CDR2 FQNNGV come from the germline V gene. This CDR3 reads CASSLYRNSYNEQFF. DNA of the CDR3: TGTGCCAGCAGCTTATACAGGAACTCCTACAATGAGCAGTTCTTC.

As for this clonotype: The conserved phenylalanine or tryptophan is not found at the CDR3 terminus, so this likely reflects a read error. This chain joins TRBV7-9 and TRBJ2-3; the D is unclear. The V end was cut by 0 bases, the J end by 2 bases, with 9 bases between. Germline V gene sequence: CDR1 SEHNR, CDR2 FQNEAQ (reference sequence). This CDR3 spans 15 amino acids. The CDR3 spells CASSLARRPTDTQYL. In DNA, the CDR3 is TGTGCCAGCAGCTTAGCTCGTCGGCCCACAGATACGCAGTATCTT.

Worth noting for this clonotype: This clone may be a read error of a much larger clone one base away. This chain links TRBV28 with TRBJ2-4, with 9 bases aligning to TRBD2. The V segment lost 6 bases and the J segment 0 bases; nucleotides outside the gene matches: 6. The CDR3 totals 16 residues. The germline V gene has CDR1 MDHEN and CDR2 SYDVKM. The CDR3 spells CASSETSGRAKNIQYF. Written as DNA, the CDR3 is TGTGCCAGCAGCGAGACTAGCGGAAGAGCCAAAAACATTCAGTACTTC.

On this clonotype itself: A read error is possible here, since a much larger clone lies one base away. The CDR3 loop reads CASREEDQESQYF. The CDR3 DNA reads as TGTGCCAGCAGGGAGGAGGACCAAGAGAGCCAGTACTTC. The rearrangement links TRBV7-9 to TRBJ2-5; possibly TRBD2 for D (5 bases). The germline V gene encodes CDR1 SEHNR and CDR2 FQNEAQ (reference sequence). The length of the CDR3 is 13 residues. Based on the CDR3 plus reference TRBV7-9 and TRBJ2-5, the full variable domain is DTGVSQNPRHKITKRGQNVTFRCDPISEHNRLYWYRQTLGQGPEFLTYFQNEAQLEKSRLLSDRFSAERPKGSFSTLEIQRTEQGDSAMYLCASREEDQESQYFGPGTRLLVL.

Worth noting for this clonotype: A much bigger clone sits one base away, suggesting this may be a read error. This sequence joins TRBV12-3 or TRBV12-4 and TRBJ2-3; D call uncertain. Trimming pared 7 bases from V and 0 bases from J, leaving 11 bases between. This CDR3 comprises 14 residues. The CDR3 region has the DNA TGTGCCAGCAATCCTATGACTAGCACAGATACGCAGTATTTT. It translates to CASNPMTSTDTQYF.

The chain employs TRBV11-2 and TRBJ2-4; D unresolved. Per germline, CDR1 SGHAT and CDR2 FQNNGV. V lost 5 bases to trimming and J lost 9 bases, with 14 bases between them. CDR3 size: 13 residues. The CDR3 sequence: CASSHYSIIIQYF. The CDR3 nucleotides are TGTGCCAGCAGCCACTACTCAATAATCATTCAGTACTTC.

About this clonotype itself: One end of the junction is discordant with germline, which a read error may explain. This chain links TRBV11-2 with TRBJ1-2; 7 bases line up with TRBD1. The length of the CDR3 is 14 residues. CDR1 and CDR2 (germline): SGHAT, FQNNGV. The CDR3 region has the DNA TGTGCCAGCAGCTTATACAGGGGATTCCATGGCTATACCTTC. It specifies CASSLYRGFHGYTF.